These 10 T cell receptor beta chains share one sample of origin, sequenced in a study of T-cell reconstitution after alpha-beta-depleted transplantation in children. TCRbeta library preparation incorporated unique molecular identifiers. MiXCR, run by TCRdb on the PCR reads, gives a single entry per CDR3 protein. The data hold tens of thousands of distinct CDR3 sequences, with approximately 43% observed a single time. Sequenced material: PBMCs, mostly from graft donor cells, taken 360 days after TCRalphabeta/CD19-depleted stem cell transplant. These receptors were obtained from a male patient under 18 who had a stem cell transplant for acute lymphoblastic leukemia, so the T cells may come from the graft donor.

This chain links TRBV12-3 or TRBV12-4 with TRBJ1-5; possible D gene TRBD1, 5 bases. The CDR3 has 17 residues. The germline V and J ends were trimmed by 1 base and 4 bases, with 17 bases remaining between them. The CDR3 reads CASSLEVRQGNNQPQHF. Written as DNA, the CDR3 is TGTGCCAGCAGTTTAGAAGTCCGGCAGGGAAATAATCAGCCCCAGCATTTT.

This clonotype was seen ten or more times. V gene TRBV7-6 combines with J gene TRBJ2-7, with TRBD2 matching 10 bases. The CDR3 runs to 14 residues. The junction had 11 bases not matched to a gene; V was cut back by 6 bases and J by 9 bases. Germline CDR1 is SGHVS and CDR2 is FNYEAQ. The CDR3 DNA sequence: TGTGCCAGCAGTCGGGACCCGACTAGCGGGCCGCAGTACTTC. The encoded protein is CASSRDPTSGPQYF.

This chain connects TRBV5-1 to TRBJ2-1, with TRBD2 identical over 14 bases. Germline V CDR1 and CDR2: SGHRS, YFSETQ. The V gene end was trimmed by 4 bases and the J gene end by 10 bases; junction bases not matched to a gene: 10. The length of the CDR3 is 16 residues. CDR3 sequence: CASSLGLAGGPWEQFF. The CDR3 DNA reads as TGCGCCAGCAGCCTCGGACTAGCGGGGGGCCCGTGGGAGCAGTTCTTC. Full variable domain (outside the CDR3, taken from reference TRBV5-1 and TRBJ2-1): KAGVTQTPRYLIKTRGQQVTLSCSPISGHRSVSWYQQTPGQGLQFLFEYFSETQRNKGNFPGRFSGRQFSNSRSEMNVSTLELGDSALYLCASSLGLAGGPWEQFFGPGTRLTVL.

The table lists this clonotype with a few counts. The chain combines TRBV5-6 with TRBJ1-1; D is unclear. The CDR3 extends over 12 amino acids. CDR1 is SGHDT, CDR2 YYEEEE, per germline. The V end lost 6 bases, the J end lost 7 bases, and 13 bases lay between the germline ends. The CDR3 region has the DNA TGTGCCAGCAAGGGTCGGACTTTTGAAGCTTTCTTT. Residues: CASKGRTFEAFF.

The gene calls are TRBV15 and TRBJ1-4; D might be TRBD1 (6 bases). Between the trimmed V and J ends, which lost 1 base and 5 bases, there was a span of 8 bases. CDR1 and CDR2 (germline): LNHNV, YYDKDF (reference sequence). The CDR3 spans 14 residues. In DNA, the CDR3 is TGTGCCACCAGCAGAGTCCAGGGGAATGAAAAACTGTTTTTT. This gives the protein CATSRVQGNEKLFF. Full variable domain (outside the CDR3, taken from reference TRBV15 and TRBJ1-4): DAMVIQNPRYQVTQFGKPVTLSCSQTLNHNVMYWYQQKSSQAPKLLFHYYDKDFNNEADTPDNFQSRRPNTSFCFLDIRSPGLGDTAMYLCATSRVQGNEKLFFGSGTQLSVL.

The J gene is TRBJ1-5, the V gene TRBV5-1; TRBD1 might be the D (5 bases). Trimming took off 2 bases at V and 7 bases at J, with 16 bases between the two ends. From germline, CDR1 is SGHRS and CDR2 YFSETQ. This CDR3 comprises 15 residues. The CDR3 region is CASSFGDPSPQPQHF. In DNA form, the CDR3 reads TGCGCCAGCAGCTTTGGGGACCCGTCCCCACAGCCCCAGCATTTT. The full variable domain, in which reference TRBV5-1 and TRBJ1-5 provide the parts outside the CDR3, is KAGVTQTPRYLIKTRGQQVTLSCSPISGHRSVSWYQQTPGQGLQFLFEYFSETQRNKGNFPGRFSGRQFSNSRSEMNVSTLELGDSALYLCASSFGDPSPQPQHFGDGTRLSIL.

This clonotype occurred a few times. The gene calls are TRBV12-5 and TRBJ1-1, with unresolved D. The germline V gene encodes CDR1 LGHNT and CDR2 FRNRAP. V lost 6 bases and J 6 bases, leaving 14 bases between the germline ends. The CDR3 runs 13 residues. The CDR3 DNA reads as TGTGCTAGTGGACCCGCAGTGGGATCTGAAGCTTTCTTT. It is translated as CASGPAVGSEAFF.

V is TRBV7-9 and J is TRBJ1-1; D is ambiguous. Looked up from germline, CDR1 is SEHNR and CDR2 is FQNEAQ (reference sequence). V lost 3 bases and J 0 bases, leaving 8 bases between the germline ends. The CDR3 loop spans 14 amino acids. The CDR3 sequence: CASSFTEMNTEAFF. In DNA form, the CDR3 reads TGTGCCAGCAGCTTTACAGAAATGAACACTGAAGCTTTCTTT.

This clonotype was found a few times. The CDR3 loop reads CSAAGGQGNYGYTF. CDR3 DNA: TGCAGTGCTGCCGGGGGACAGGGGAACTATGGCTACACCTTC. V is TRBV20-1 and J is TRBJ1-2; 10 bases fit TRBD1. Germline V lookup: CDR1 DFQATT, CDR2 SNEGSKA (reference sequence). With V trimmed by 5 bases and J by 2 bases, 5 bases remained unmatched. This CDR3 has 14 amino acids.

The rearrangement uses TRBV12-3 or TRBV12-4 and TRBJ1-3, with D possibly TRBD1 on 5 matching bases. The CDR3 length is 15 residues. V was cut by 6 bases and J by 0 bases, with 12 bases left in between. This CDR3 reads CASRTRADSGNTIYF. The CDR3 DNA follows: TGTGCCAGCAGGACCAGGGCGGACTCTGGAAACACCATATATTTT.